The 11 T cell receptor beta chains listed next were all sequenced from one sample in a study of human T cells and chemical hapten exposure. Time point specified: patch test 3, about 24 weeks after DPC sensitization. As to treatment: therapeutic diphenylcyclopropenone sensitization with weekly scalp DPC. TCRdb used MiXCR to reprocess the RACE reads, holding one entry per CDR3 protein. The repertoire has 50,000 to 65,000 distinct CDR3 sequences, approximately 9.9% of them found once; the top ten carry roughly 15%. The sample consisted of whole blood, taken in connection with sensitization to the hapten diphenylcyclopropenone (DPC). The receptors derive from a woman aged 40 to 55 with alopecia areata. Some clones in this sample may be carry-over from other donors' samples.

The sample holds a few counts of this clonotype. This chain uses TRBV7-2 with TRBJ2-5, with TRBD2 identical over 7 bases. V lost 5 bases, J lost 2 bases, and 8 bases stayed unmatched. Looked up from germline, CDR1 is SGHTA and CDR2 is FQGNSA. CDR3 length: 15 amino acids. CDR3: CASSIWAGEQETQYF. As DNA, the CDR3 is TGTGCCAGCAGCATTTGGGCGGGGGAACAAGAGACCCAGTACTTC.

This clonotype occurred a few times. The chain joins TRBV11-2 to TRBJ2-3, with a tentative D call TRBD2 (7 bases). Germline lookup yields CDR1 SGHAT and CDR2 FQNNGV. The germline V and J ends were trimmed by 5 bases and 3 bases, with 15 bases remaining between them. The CDR3 covers 15 residues. The CDR3, as DNA: TGTGCCAGCAGCGTTATGGGGGGGGCAACAGATACGCAGTATTTT. Residues: CASSVMGGATDTQYF.

This clonotype was seen at least ten times. This chain joins TRBV10-2 and TRBJ1-5; a possible D gene is TRBD1 (5 bases). The germline CDR1 and CDR2 sequences are WSHSY and SAAADI. The CDR3 spans 13 residues. The V end was cut by 5 bases, the J end by 6 bases, with 11 bases between. CDR3 nucleotides: TGCGCCAGCAGTTCTTACCAGGGTCAGCCCCAGCATTTT. Amino acids: CASSSYQGQPQHF.

This clonotype has ten or more counts. The gene calls are TRBV6-4 and TRBJ2-3, with TRBD2 identical over 8 bases. CDR1 and CDR2 (germline): MRHNA, SNTAGT. This CDR3 contains 16 residues. J lost 4 bases, V lost 0 bases, and 6 bases had no gene match. The CDR3 region is CASSDSTSGGPDTQYF. In DNA form, the CDR3 reads TGTGCCAGCAGTGACTCGACGAGCGGGGGACCAGATACGCAGTATTTT.

There are many counts of this clonotype. The chain uses TRBV10-3 and TRBJ1-1; D is ambiguous. Per germline, CDR1 ENHRY and CDR2 SYGVKD. The ends were cut back, 3 bases at V and 4 bases at J, with 12 bases in the middle. This CDR3 has 14 amino acids. CDR3 bases: TGTGCCATCAGTGATCGCTCCGGGGTCACTGAAGCTTTCTTT. The encoded protein is CAISDRSGVTEAFF.

The gene calls are TRBV15 and TRBJ2-2, with D possibly called TRBD1 or TRBD2 (5 bases each). The CDR3 extends over 15 amino acids. Trimming took 2 bases from V and 3 from J, leaving 10 bases between them. The germline V gene encodes CDR1 LNHNV and CDR2 YYDKDF (reference sequence). In nucleotides, the CDR3 is TGTGCCACCAGCAGACCTGGGACCCACACCGGGGAGCTGTTTTTT. It specifies CATSRPGTHTGELFF.

This clonotype was counted many times. This sequence joins TRBV7-9 and TRBJ1-5; no definite D call. The CDR3 totals 14 residues. Germline V gene sequence: CDR1 SEHNR, CDR2 FQNEAQ (reference sequence). The germline V and J ends were trimmed by 5 bases and 3 bases, with 11 bases remaining between them. The CDR3 loop reads CASSSGRLNQPQHF. Written as DNA, the CDR3 is TGTGCCAGCAGCAGCGGACGGCTCAATCAGCCCCAGCATTTT.

This chain links TRBV7-6 with TRBJ2-7; TRBD1 or TRBD2 may be the D gene (6 bases each). V lost 5 bases and J 1 base, leaving 15 bases between the germline ends. CDR1 is SGHVS and CDR2 is FNYEAQ in the germline V gene. The CDR3 loop spans 15 amino acids. In DNA, the CDR3 is TGTGCCAGCAGCCCCCGGATAGGGGGGTCCTACGAGCAGTACTTC. It codes for CASSPRIGGSYEQYF.

This clonotype turned up a few times. The chain employs TRBV5-5 and TRBJ1-3, with unresolved D. The CDR3 has 17 amino acids. Trimming pared 0 bases from V and 4 bases from J, leaving 17 bases between. Germline assignment: CDR1 SGHKS and CDR2 YYEKEE (reference sequence). The CDR3 nucleotides read TGTGCCAGCAGCTTGGAATTAGGCGCGTTTGCCGGAAACACCATATATTTT. This encodes CASSLELGAFAGNTIYF. The full variable domain, with the rest looked up from reference TRBV5-5 and TRBJ1-3, is DAGVTQSPTHLIKTRGQQVTLRCSPISGHKSVSWYQQVLGQGPQFIFQYYEKEERGRGNFPDRFSARQFPNYSSELNVNALLLGDSALYLCASSLELGAFAGNTIYFGEGSWLTVV.

This clonotype was counted ten times or more. The V call is TRBV4-2, the J call TRBJ2-6; D is possibly TRBD2 (5 bases). The length of the CDR3 is 18 residues. V lost 4 bases and J lost 5, with 21 bases in between. Per the germline V gene, CDR1 is LGHNA and CDR2 is YNFKEQ. CDR3 bases: TGTGCCAGCAGCCTCTTGTCCGGGATAGAGGTTAGGGCCAACGTCCTGACTTTC. This encodes CASSLLSGIEVRANVLTF.

This clonotype is medium-sized. V gene TRBV13 combines with J gene TRBJ1-1; possibly TRBD1 for D (5 bases). V was clipped by 5 bases and J by 5 bases, with 18 bases between them. Germline lookup yields CDR1 PRHDT and CDR2 FYEKMQ (reference sequence). This CDR3 is 15 amino acids long. As DNA, the CDR3 is TGTGCCAGCAGCATTTGGACAACCTGGGGGACTGAAGCTTTCTTT. Translation: CASSIWTTWGTEAFF.